This entry features one T cell receptor (beta chain) sequence. As yet, its antigen is unknown. These data come from a study of CD8 T cells in ankylosing spondylitis. TCRdb reprocessed the 5' RACE reads via MiXCR and lists one record per CDR3 protein. The sample shows 750,000 to 850,000 distinct CDR3 sequences, roughly 12% of them seen only once. Study results and limitations: For ankylosing spondylitis blood, a TCR beta motif of 7 or 8 highly homologous variants appeared characteristic.

The CDR3 contains 15 residues. V shed 4 bases and J shed 4 bases, with 14 bases lying between them. CDR1 and CDR2 (germline): MGHRA, YSYEKL. The chain employs TRBV4-1 and TRBJ1-5; no clear D gene. This sequence originates from a male donor with ankylosing spondylitis. The sequencing input was blood, either unsorted or a sorted T cell fraction (not recorded which). The CDR3 sequence: CASSPFREQNQPQHF. The CDR3, as DNA: TGCGCCAGCAGCCCCTTCCGGGAGCAAAATCAGCCCCAGCATTTT.